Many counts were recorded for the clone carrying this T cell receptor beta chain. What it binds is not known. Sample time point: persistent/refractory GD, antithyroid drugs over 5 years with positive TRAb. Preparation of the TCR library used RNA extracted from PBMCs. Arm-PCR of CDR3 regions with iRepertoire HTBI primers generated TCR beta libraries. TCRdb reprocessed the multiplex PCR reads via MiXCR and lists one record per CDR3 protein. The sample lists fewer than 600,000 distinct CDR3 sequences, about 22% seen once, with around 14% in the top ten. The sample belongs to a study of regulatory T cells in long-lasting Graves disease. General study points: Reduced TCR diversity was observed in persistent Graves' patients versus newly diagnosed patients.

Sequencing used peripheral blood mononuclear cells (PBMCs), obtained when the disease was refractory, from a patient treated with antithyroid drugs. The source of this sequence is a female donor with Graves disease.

CDR3 loop: CASTGHYRGRNEQFF. The CDR3 DNA reads as TGTGCCAGCACGGGTCACTACAGGGGGCGCAATGAGCAGTTCTTC. This chain joins TRBV12-3 or TRBV12-4 and TRBJ2-1; 9 positions agree with TRBD1. CDR3 size: 15 residues. The V gene end was trimmed by 7 bases and the J gene end by 6 bases; junction bases not matched to a gene: 10.